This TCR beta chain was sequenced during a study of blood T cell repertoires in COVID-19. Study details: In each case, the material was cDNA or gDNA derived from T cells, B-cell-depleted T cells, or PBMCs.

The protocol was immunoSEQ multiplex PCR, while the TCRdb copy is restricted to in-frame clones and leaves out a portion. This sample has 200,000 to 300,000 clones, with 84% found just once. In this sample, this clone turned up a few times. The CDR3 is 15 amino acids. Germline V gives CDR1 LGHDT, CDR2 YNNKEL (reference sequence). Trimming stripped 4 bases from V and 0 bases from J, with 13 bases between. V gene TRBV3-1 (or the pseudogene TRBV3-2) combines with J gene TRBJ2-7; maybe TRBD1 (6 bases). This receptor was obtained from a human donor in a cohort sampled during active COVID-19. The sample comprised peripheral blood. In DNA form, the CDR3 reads TGTGCCAGCAGCCTTCGACAGGACCCCTCCTACGAGCAGTACTTC. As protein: CASSLRQDPSYEQYF.